Following are 12 T cell receptor beta chains from one sample sequenced in a study of T cell clonality in common variable immunodeficiency. General observations from the study: Common variable immunodeficiency TCR beta sequences reportedly had fewer deletions and N-nucleotide insertions.

Antigens of these TCRs are unknown. Profiling relied on immunoSEQ multiplex PCR, and the TCRdb table lists in-frame clones only, not all of them. Listed here are roughly 33,000 clones without any singletons, the top ten holding over 5%. The specimen was peripheral blood mononuclear cells. The receptor source for this set is a human donor with common variable immunodeficiency.

This clone occurred a few times. The read falls 3 residues short of the CDR3 end, and the missing part is taken from the germline J gene. The chain joins TRBV19 to TRBJ2-1; a possible D gene is TRBD2 (6 bases). With 2 bases removed from V and 7 bases from J, the gap between germline ends came to 21 bases. Germline CDR1 is LNHDA and CDR2 is SQIVND (reference sequence). The CDR3 consists of 17 residues. CDR3 bases read: TGTGCCAGTAGTATATCCGCCGATCCGGGACTCCTAAATGAG. Translated: CASSISADPGLLNE. The entire CDR3 reads CASSISADPGLLNEQFF. The whole variable domain, filled in from reference TRBV19 and TRBJ2-1, reads DGGITQSPKYLFRKEGQNVTLSCEQNLNHDAMYWYRQDPGQGLRLIYYSQIVNDFQKGDIAEGYSVSREKKESFPLTVTSAQKNPTAFYLCASSISADPGLLNEQFFGPGTRLTVL.

Points on this clone: A junction boundary mismatches the germline segment, possibly from a read error. CDR3 residues: CASSPLGLNTEAFF. The DNA read from the CDR3 is TGTGCTAGCAGCCCCCTTGGCCTGAACACTGAA. V gene TRBV7-7 combines with J gene TRBJ1-1, with D hard to call. The CDR3 is cut off 3 residues early in the read; its end comes from the germline J gene. CDR3 length equals 14 residues. Germline lookup yields CDR1 SSHAT and CDR2 FNYEAQ (reference sequence).

This clone was counted at least ten times. Read sequence stops 3 residues before the CDR3 end, and the germline J gene provides the missing end. This chain connects TRBV29-1 to TRBJ1-1; weak D call: TRBD1 (6 bases). This CDR3 has 12 amino acids. The germline gives CDR1 SQVTM, CDR2 ANQGSEA. Trimming removed 4 bases at V and 1 base at J, with 7 bases between. The CDR3 sequence: CSVVGANTEAFF. The sequenced CDR3 bases are TGCAGCGTTGTGGGGGCGAACACTGAA.

This clone appeared a few times. The read is 3 residues too short to cover the CDR3 end, so that end is filled in from the germline J gene. The chain carries TRBV2 and TRBJ1-2; D is uncertain. Germline CDR1 SNHLY, CDR2 FYNNEI. V was cut by 6 bases and J by 6 bases, with 17 bases left in between. The CDR3 extends over 14 amino acids. Partial CDR3 DNA: TGTGCCAGCAGGGAGGGCTCTTATCAGGATGGC. It encodes CASREGSYQDG. The complete CDR3 protein is CASREGSYQDGYTF.

This clone was recorded many times. The missing CDR3 end, 3 residues past where the read stops, is filled in from the germline J gene. The chain joins TRBV6-2 or TRBV6-3 to TRBJ2-7, with 13 bases lining up with TRBD2. The trim removed 4 bases at V and 2 bases at J, leaving 5 bases unmatched. The CDR3 has 16 amino acids. From germline, CDR1 is MNHEY and CDR2 SVGEGT. The CDR3 protein is CASSSGTSGATYEQYF. CDR3 DNA (partial): TGTGCCAGCAGTTCCGGGACTAGCGGGGCTACCTACGAG.

This clone was found many times. The CDR3 goes on 3 residues after the read ends, and that part is filled in from the germline J gene. The gene calls are TRBV16 and TRBJ1-6; D is possibly TRBD1 (5 bases). The CDR3 runs to 16 residues. V lost 4 bases to trimming and J lost 9 bases, with 19 bases between them. Germline CDR1 KGHSY, CDR2 FQNENV. CDR3 DNA (partial): TGTGCCAGCAGCCGGGGGGAACCTAAGAATGGTTCACCC. Encoded protein: CASSRGEPKNGSP. The complete CDR3 sequence is CASSRGEPKNGSPLHF.

A remark on this clone: The read terminates 3 residues ahead of where the CDR3 ends, so the germline J gene completes it. The rearrangement links TRBV19 to TRBJ2-7, with 9 bases identical to TRBD1. Per germline, CDR1 LNHDA and CDR2 SQIVND (reference sequence). The CDR3 extends over 15 amino acids. V trimming: 5 bases; J trimming: 4 bases; junction bases outside the gene matches: 9. Partial CDR3 DNA: TGTGCCAGTAGTGACGGACAGGGGAACGGGTACGAG. Translation: CASSDGQGNGYE. The entire CDR3 reads CASSDGQGNGYEQYF.

This clone was observed many times. The CDR3 end lies 3 residues beyond the end of the read and is filled in from the germline J gene. This chain joins TRBV18 and TRBJ1-2; no clear D. This CDR3 region has 14 residues. Trimming pared 6 bases from V and 4 bases from J, leaving 15 bases between. Germline-derived CDR1 and CDR2 are KGHSH and LQKENI. CDR3 bases read: TGTGCCAGCTCTGACGGGTCCGTGGGCTATGGC. It codes for CASSDGSVGYG. The whole CDR3 is CASSDGSVGYGYTF.

This clone has ten or more counts. The read terminates 3 residues ahead of where the CDR3 ends, so the germline J gene completes it. The chain recombines TRBV20-1 with TRBJ1-4, with 9 bases that match TRBD1. The germline CDR1 and CDR2 sequences are DFQATT and SNEGSKA (reference sequence). The CDR3 is 13 amino acids. V gave up 6 bases and J gave up 7 bases; unmatched junction bases: 6. CDR3 DNA, as far as it was read: TGCAGTGCCAGCGGGACAGGGACTGAAAAA. Residues: CSASGTGTEK. The complete CDR3 sequence is CSASGTGTEKLFF.

This clone came up many times. The CDR3 end lies 3 residues beyond the end of the read and is filled in from the germline J gene. The chain joins TRBV30 to TRBJ2-5; 10 bases are a match to TRBD2. Germline V gene data show CDR1 as GTSNPN and CDR2 as SVGIG (reference sequence). The V segment lost 1 base and the J segment 2 bases; nucleotides outside the gene matches: 19. The CDR3 loop spans 20 amino acids. CDR3 bases read: TGTGCCTGGAGTGGAGTTATAAGGGCCAAGCGGGGGGGCGGGCAAGAGACC. Translation gives CAWSGVIRAKRGGGQET. The full CDR3 protein is CAWSGVIRAKRGGGQETQYF.

This clone has ten or more counts. The read stops 3 residues short of the end of the CDR3; the missing end is completed from the germline J gene. V usage is TRBV6-2 or TRBV6-3 and J usage is TRBJ1-4, with a possible D match to TRBD1 (6 bases). Germline V gene sequence: CDR1 MNHEY, CDR2 SVGEGT. The CDR3 is made up of 15 amino acids. Trimming pared 7 bases from V and 8 bases from J, leaving 20 bases between. The part of the CDR3 DNA that was read is TGTGCCAGCACCACGAGAGGGGCAGGGGCCGAAAAA. The encoded protein is CASTTRGAGAEK. The full-length CDR3 reads as CASTTRGAGAEKLFF.

This clone was seen only a few times. Read sequence stops 3 residues before the CDR3 end, and the germline J gene provides the missing end. This chain links TRBV7-2 with TRBJ1-6; the match to TRBD1 covers 7 bases. V was clipped by 2 bases and J by 4 bases; unmatched bases: 2. In germline, CDR1 is SGHTA, CDR2 FQGNSA. CDR3 length: 15 amino acids. CDR3: CASSLRQGYNSPLHF. Incomplete CDR3 DNA: TGTGCCAGCAGCTTAAGACAGGGTTATAATTCACCC.